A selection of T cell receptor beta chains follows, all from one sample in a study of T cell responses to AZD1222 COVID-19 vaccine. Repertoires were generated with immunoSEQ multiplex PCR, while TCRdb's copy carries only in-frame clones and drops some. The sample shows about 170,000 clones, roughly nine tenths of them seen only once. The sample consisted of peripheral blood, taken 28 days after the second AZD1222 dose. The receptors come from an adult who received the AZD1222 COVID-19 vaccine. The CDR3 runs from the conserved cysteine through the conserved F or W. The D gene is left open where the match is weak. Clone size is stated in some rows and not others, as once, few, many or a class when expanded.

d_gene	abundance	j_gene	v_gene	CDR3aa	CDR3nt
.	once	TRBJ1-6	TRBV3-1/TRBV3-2	CASSHFTYNSPLHF	TGTGCCAGCAGCCACTTTACCTATAATTCACCCCTCCACTTT
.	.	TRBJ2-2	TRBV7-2	CASSPRAGTNTGELFF	TGTGCCAGCAGCCCCCGGGCGGGGACGAACACCGGGGAGCTGTTTTTT
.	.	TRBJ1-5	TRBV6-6	CATKVNSNQPQHF	TGTGCCACCAAGGTTAACAGCAATCAGCCCCAGCATTTT
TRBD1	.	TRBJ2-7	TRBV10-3	CATTHAQGREQYF	TGTGCCACGACACACGCACAGGGGCGCGAGCAGTACTTC
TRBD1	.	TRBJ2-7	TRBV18	CASSLSGTGAGEQYF	TGTGCCAGCTCACTGTCCGGGACAGGGGCGGGCGAGCAGTACTTC
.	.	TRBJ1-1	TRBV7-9	CASSQRGDTEAFF	TGTGCCAGCAGCCAGAGGGGGGACACTGAAGCTTTCTTT
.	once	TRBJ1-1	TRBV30	CASELGAGTEAFF	TGTGCCAGCGAATTGGGGGCGGGAACTGAAGCTTTCTTT
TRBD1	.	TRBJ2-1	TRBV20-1	CSASRGPTYNEQFF	TGCAGTGCTAGTAGGGGGCCTACCTACAATGAGCAGTTCTTC
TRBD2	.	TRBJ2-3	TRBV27	CASSPKRGALRDTQYF	TGTGCCAGCAGTCCCAAGCGGGGGGCTCTCCGGGATACGCAGTATTTT
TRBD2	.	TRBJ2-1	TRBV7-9	CASSLVRGVYNEQFF	TGTGCCAGCAGCTTAGTGCGGGGGGTCTACAATGAGCAGTTCTTC
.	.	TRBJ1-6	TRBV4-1	CASSQDWGKGSPLHF	TGCGCCAGCAGCCAAGATTGGGGGAAGGGTTCACCCCTCCACTTT